The 32 T cell receptor beta chains given below trace back to one sample, sequenced in a study of T cell changes during pregnancy in multiple sclerosis. Method: immunoSEQ multiplex PCR; TCRdb's copy keeps in-frame clones and lacks some. The profile covers more than 65,000 clones, with 70% to 90% appearing a single time and 3% to 3.5% taken by the ten largest. The sample was peripheral blood, taken before pregnancy. All receptors come from a female donor with multiple sclerosis, enrolled in a pregnancy study.

The chain couples TRBV27 to TRBJ1-4, with D maybe TRBD1 (5 bases). V gave up 5 bases and J gave up 8 bases, with 24 bases separating them. Germline lookup yields CDR1 MNHEY and CDR2 SMNVEV (reference sequence). This CDR3 has 17 amino acids. Written as DNA, the CDR3 is TGTGCCAGCAGTGCCGCCGGGGGGAGGGCCGGTAGGGAAAAACTGTTTTTT. It yields the protein CASSAAGGRAGREKLFF. Filled out from reference TRBV27 and TRBJ1-4, the complete variable domain reads EAQVTQNPRYLITVTGKKLTVTCSQNMNHEYMSWYRQDPGLGLRQIYYSMNVEVTDKGDVPEGYKVSRKEKRNFPLILESPSPNQTSLYFCASSAAGGRAGREKLFFGSGTQLSVL.

The J gene is TRBJ2-5, the V gene TRBV25-1; the D gene is possibly TRBD1 (6 bases). Germline assignment: CDR1 MGHDK and CDR2 SYGVNS. This CDR3 has 14 amino acids. Trimming shortened V by 3 bases and J by 4 bases, and 12 bases separated the two germline ends. The CDR3 bases are TGTGCCAGCAGTGAGGGGGCAGCAGGAGAGACCCAGTACTTC. It is translated as CASSEGAAGETQYF.

The chain uses TRBV4-2 and TRBJ2-3; 7 nucleotides agree with TRBD1. Germline assignment: CDR1 LGHNA and CDR2 YNFKEQ. This CDR3 spans 13 amino acids. The trim removed 4 bases at V and 3 bases at J, leaving 1 base unmatched. CDR3 in DNA: TGTGCCAGCAGCCGACAGGGAACAGATACGCAGTATTTT. Its translation: CASSRQGTDTQYF.

This chain uses TRBV5-1 with TRBJ1-4, with TRBD1 matching 8 bases. The CDR3 consists of 18 residues. Germline CDR1 SGHRS, CDR2 YFSETQ. V shed 0 bases, J shed 1 base, and the junction held 8 bases outside the gene matches. The CDR3 DNA is TGCGCCAGCAGCTTGGTCCCAGGGGGCGAGGTAACTAATGAAAAACTGTTTTTT. It translates to CASSLVPGGEVTNEKLFF.

This sequence joins TRBV6-6 and TRBJ1-2; D ambiguous. Germline loops: CDR1 MNHNY, CDR2 SVGAGI (reference sequence). The V end was cut by 5 bases, the J end by 2 bases, with 15 bases between. This CDR3 contains 15 residues. The DNA of the CDR3 is TGTGCCAGCAGTAATCCCTTGGCAGGAAACTATGGCTACACCTTC. Its protein is CASSNPLAGNYGYTF.

The chain employs TRBV15 and TRBJ1-5, with 8 bases matching TRBD1. CDR3 length: 15 amino acids. The V gene's germline CDR1 is LNHNV and CDR2 YYDKDF (reference sequence). The J segment lost 3 bases and the V segment lost 5 bases, leaving 6 bases of the junction unmatched. The CDR3 region has the DNA TGTGCCACCAGCCCTTGGACAGGGAACAATCAGCCCCAGCATTTT. Protein sequence: CATSPWTGNNQPQHF.

The chain employs TRBV6-4 and TRBJ2-3, with TRBD2 matching over 7 bases. V was clipped by 0 bases and J by 2 bases; unmatched bases: 11. CDR1 is MRHNA, CDR2 SNTAGT, per germline. There are 18 residues in the CDR3. The CDR3 DNA follows: TGTGCCAGCAGTGACTCGACTGGAGGGAGGGTTCTCACAGATACGCAGTATTTT. Translating it yields CASSDSTGGRVLTDTQYF.

The V and J genes are TRBV11-2 and TRBJ2-7; TRBD1 agrees at 9 bases. The CDR3 runs to 16 residues. Germline V CDR1 and CDR2: SGHAT, FQNNGV. V gave up 6 bases and J gave up 3 bases; unmatched junction bases: 12. In DNA form, the CDR3 reads TGTGCCAGCAGACTTAGTCTGTGGGACAGGGACTACGAGCAGTACTTC. Translation: CASRLSLWDRDYEQYF.

This chain connects TRBV30 to TRBJ1-2; weak D call: TRBD1 (5 bases). V lost 4 bases and J 6 bases, leaving 15 bases between the germline ends. Germline assignment: CDR1 GTSNPN and CDR2 SVGIG (reference sequence). The CDR3 is 13 residues long. The CDR3 nucleotides read TGTGCCTGGAACACTGGCAGGGAGGATGGCTACACCTTC. It is translated as CAWNTGREDGYTF.

The chain couples TRBV4-2 to TRBJ2-5; 8 bases agree with TRBD1. V lost 0 bases to trimming and J lost 6 bases; unmatched junction nucleotides: 6. This CDR3 contains 15 residues. CDR1 and CDR2 (germline): LGHNA, YNFKEQ. CDR3 DNA: TGTGCCAGCAGCCAAGATAGGGGACAGGCCCAGACCCAGTACTTC. Amino acid sequence: CASSQDRGQAQTQYF.

This chain uses TRBV11-2 with TRBJ2-1; 9 nucleotides line up with TRBD2. Germline V gene data show CDR1 as SGHAT and CDR2 as FQNNGV. Trimming at V came to 2 bases and at J to 7 bases, leaving 6 bases not matched to a gene. The CDR3 has 15 amino acids. CDR3 nucleotide sequence: TGTGCCAGCAGCTTATCAGCGGGAGGTCCGAATGAGCAGTTCTTC. Amino acid sequence: CASSLSAGGPNEQFF.

This chain links TRBV7-2 with TRBJ2-5; D is possibly TRBD2 (6 bases). Germline CDR1 SGHTA, CDR2 FQGNSA. This CDR3 is 15 amino acids long. The V end lost 3 bases, the J end lost 1 base, and 12 bases lay between the germline ends. Written as DNA, the CDR3 is TGTGCCAGCAGCTTTAATGGGGGGAGCCAAGAGACCCAGTACTTC. Amino acids: CASSFNGGSQETQYF.

In its sample, this clone was seen a few times. This CDR3 is CASSSPGQRNNEQFF. CDR3 bases: TGTGCCAGCAGCTCGCCGGGACAGAGGAACAATGAGCAGTTCTTC. The V and J genes are TRBV7-9 and TRBJ2-1; 7 nucleotides match TRBD1. With 4 bases clipped from V and 5 bases from J, the junction kept 8 bases outside the gene matches. From germline, CDR1 is SEHNR and CDR2 FQNEAQ (reference sequence). CDR3 length: 15 residues.

The gene calls are TRBV6-1 and TRBJ1-2; a weak D match, TRBD1 (5 bases). Germline CDR1 is MNHNS and CDR2 is SASEGT. This CDR3 spans 15 amino acids. Trimming shortened V by 8 bases and J by 3 bases, and 19 bases separated the two germline ends. The CDR3 DNA reads TGTGCCAGCTCCGACAGCCCCAGACCTGACTATGGCTACACCTTC. As protein: CASSDSPRPDYGYTF.

For the CDR3, the DNA is TGTGCCTGGAGTGCAGGGAAAGGTTCTGAAGCTTTCTTT. Translation: CAWSAGKGSEAFF. The chain employs TRBV30 and TRBJ1-1; D possibly corresponds to TRBD1 (5 bases). The V gene lost 1 base and the J gene lost 6 bases, with 12 bases spanning the gap. The CDR3 loop spans 13 amino acids. CDR1 is GTSNPN and CDR2 is SVGIG in the germline V gene (reference sequence).

This clone was seen only a few times. The rearrangement uses TRBV5-1 and TRBJ2-2, with 7 bases lining up with TRBD1. Germline-derived CDR1 and CDR2 are SGHRS and YFSETQ. The CDR3 loop spans 16 amino acids. With V trimmed by 0 bases and J by 5 bases, 7 bases remained unmatched. The CDR3 spells CASSLAGTDYTGELFF. The CDR3 nucleotides read TGCGCCAGCAGCTTGGCCGGGACAGATTATACCGGGGAGCTGTTTTTT. Full variable domain (outside the CDR3, taken from reference TRBV5-1 and TRBJ2-2): KAGVTQTPRYLIKTRGQQVTLSCSPISGHRSVSWYQQTPGQGLQFLFEYFSETQRNKGNFPGRFSGRQFSNSRSEMNVSTLELGDSALYLCASSLAGTDYTGELFFGEGSRLTVL.

The chain recombines TRBV19 with TRBJ2-1, with 9 bases fitting TRBD2. V gave up 6 bases and J gave up 6 bases; unmatched junction bases: 15. This CDR3 is built from 17 residues. Germline CDR1 is LNHDA and CDR2 is SQIVND (reference sequence). The CDR3 region has the DNA TGTGCCAGTAGCCTTCGGAAGCGGGGGGCGGGGTTCAATGAGCAGTTCTTC. It is translated as CASSLRKRGAGFNEQFF. Full variable domain (remainder filled in from reference TRBV19 and TRBJ2-1): DGGITQSPKYLFRKEGQNVTLSCEQNLNHDAMYWYRQDPGQGLRLIYYSQIVNDFQKGDIAEGYSVSREKKESFPLTVTSAQKNPTAFYLCASSLRKRGAGFNEQFFGPGTRLTVL.

The rearrangement joins TRBV7-9 to TRBJ2-7, with D tentatively TRBD2 (5 bases). This CDR3 region has 15 residues. Trimming took off 1 base at V and 4 bases at J, with 14 bases between the two ends. Germline V CDR1 and CDR2: SEHNR, FQNEAQ (reference sequence). The CDR3 spells CASSLGEGTLYEQYF. As DNA, the CDR3 is TGTGCCAGCAGCTTAGGAGAGGGAACCCTTTACGAGCAGTACTTC.

This sequence joins TRBV5-1 and TRBJ2-7, with 10 bases identical to TRBD2. CDR3 size: 16 residues. With 4 bases clipped from V and 7 bases from J, the junction kept 14 bases outside the gene matches. The germline CDR1 and CDR2 sequences are SGHRS and YFSETQ. CDR3: CASSPMHLAGVNEQYF. The CDR3, as DNA: TGCGCCAGCAGCCCAATGCACCTAGCGGGAGTGAATGAGCAGTACTTC.

The chain links TRBV5-6 to TRBJ2-7, with a weak D call TRBD1 (6 bases). The CDR3 contains 15 residues. The V and J ends lost 0 bases and 5 bases respectively, with 15 bases between them. Germline lookup yields CDR1 SGHDT and CDR2 YYEEEE. The DNA of the CDR3 is TGTGCCAGCAGCTTGGCCGGGAATACAGGGAACGAGCAGTACTTC. Translation gives CASSLAGNTGNEQYF.

This clone was observed a few times. V gene TRBV19 combines with J gene TRBJ1-5; tentative D call: TRBD1 (6 bases). Germline CDR1 LNHDA, CDR2 SQIVND (reference sequence). The CDR3 covers 19 residues. Trimming shortened V by 4 bases and J by 0 bases, and 22 bases separated the two germline ends. CDR3 loop: CASSSHVRQGINSNQPQHF. CDR3 sequence (DNA): TGTGCCAGTAGTAGTCACGTGCGGCAGGGGATCAATAGCAATCAGCCCCAGCATTTT.

This sequence joins TRBV29-1 and TRBJ2-7; 10 bases agree with TRBD2. Trimming removed 7 bases from V and 3 bases from J; junction bases left unmatched: 12. The CDR3 is 15 amino acids. Germline-derived CDR1 and CDR2 are SQVTM and ANQGSEA. CDR3 coding DNA: TGCAGCGGCCGCCTGGAGCGGGAGGGAGGCTACGAGCAGTACTTC. As protein: CSGRLEREGGYEQYF.

The chain joins TRBV29-1 to TRBJ1-1; no firm D call. V was trimmed by 4 bases and J by 5 bases, leaving 20 bases between them. The CDR3 loop spans 15 amino acids. Germline loops: CDR1 SQVTM, CDR2 ANQGSEA. The CDR3 spells CSVASPTRNGTEAFF. The CDR3 bases are TGCAGCGTTGCGTCCCCGACTCGAAATGGGACTGAAGCTTTCTTT. Looking up the rest from reference TRBV29-1 and TRBJ1-1 gives the full variable domain: SAVISQKPSRDICQRGTSLTIQCQVDSQVTMMFWYRQQPGQSLTLIATANQGSEATYESGFVIDKFPISRPNLTFSTLTVSNMSPEDSSIYLCSVASPTRNGTEAFFGQGTRLTVV.

This clone was observed once. V is TRBV5-1 and J is TRBJ2-1; tentative D call: TRBD1 (5 bases). Germline values: CDR1 SGHRS, CDR2 YFSETQ. This CDR3 has 14 residues. Trimming left V 0 bases short and J 2 bases short, with 6 bases between. CDR3 sequence: CASSLADTYNEQFF. In DNA form, the CDR3 reads TGCGCCAGCAGCTTGGCGGACACCTACAATGAGCAGTTCTTC. Filled out from reference TRBV5-1 and TRBJ2-1, the complete variable domain reads KAGVTQTPRYLIKTRGQQVTLSCSPISGHRSVSWYQQTPGQGLQFLFEYFSETQRNKGNFPGRFSGRQFSNSRSEMNVSTLELGDSALYLCASSLADTYNEQFFGPGTRLTVL.

The chain combines TRBV19 with TRBJ2-1; 9 bases match TRBD2. The CDR3 consists of 16 residues. CDR1 is LNHDA and CDR2 is SQIVND in the germline V gene (reference sequence). V lost 7 bases to trimming and J lost 2 bases; unmatched junction nucleotides: 9. The CDR3 coding sequence is TGTGCCAGTACCATCGGAGCTAGCGGGACCTACAATGAGCAGTTCTTC. Encoded protein: CASTIGASGTYNEQFF.

The chain employs TRBV5-6 and TRBJ1-3; D is unclear. This CDR3 region has 15 residues. The germline V gene encodes CDR1 SGHDT and CDR2 YYEEEE. V was cut by 5 bases and J by 4 bases, with 16 bases left in between. The CDR3 is CASRPTPGSGNTIYF. DNA of the CDR3: TGTGCCAGCAGACCCACCCCGGGATCCGGAAACACCATATATTTT.

This clone was seen only a few times. The chain recombines TRBV30 with TRBJ1-4; D not resolved. Trimming removed 0 bases at V and 8 bases at J, with 7 bases between. Germline V gene sequence: CDR1 GTSNPN, CDR2 SVGIG (reference sequence). The CDR3 extends over 12 amino acids. The CDR3, as DNA: TGTGCCTGGAGTGTATATAGCGAAAAACTGTTTTTT. It translates to CAWSVYSEKLFF.

The chain uses TRBV6-5 and TRBJ2-1, with 10 nucleotides matching TRBD2. Germline CDR1 MNHEY, CDR2 SVGAGI. CDR3 length: 14 residues. V lost 8 bases and J lost 6; bases outside the gene matches: 7. CDR3 nucleotide sequence: TGTGCCAGCTCTCCGGGACTAGCGTTCAATGAGCAGTTCTTC. Protein: CASSPGLAFNEQFF.

The chain has TRBV6-6 and TRBJ2-7; 8 nucleotides line up with TRBD1. The CDR3 spans 14 residues. The germline CDR1 and CDR2 sequences are MNHNY and SVGAGI (reference sequence). The ends lost 6 bases at V and 1 base at J; junction bases unmatched: 5. The CDR3 sequence is CASSFGDRSYEQYF. CDR3 DNA sequence: TGTGCCAGCAGCTTCGGGGACAGGTCCTACGAGCAGTACTTC.

CDR3 residues: CASSLTSGRYGYTF. The CDR3 nucleotides read TGTGCCAGCAGTTTAACGTCAGGCCGCTATGGCTACACCTTC. This sequence joins TRBV6-5 and TRBJ1-2; D remains unclear. Germline V gives CDR1 MNHEY, CDR2 SVGAGI. The length of the CDR3 is 14 residues. The V end lost 4 bases, the J end lost 4 bases, and 13 bases lay between the germline ends.

This chain uses TRBV6-5 with TRBJ2-5, with 7 bases that match TRBD1. The ends lost 6 bases at V and 2 bases at J; junction bases unmatched: 3. Per the germline V gene, CDR1 is MNHEY and CDR2 is SVGAGI. The CDR3 runs to 13 residues. The CDR3 region has the DNA TGTGCCAGCAGCCGACAGGGACAAGAGACCCAGTACTTC. Its protein product is CASSRQGQETQYF.

This clone was seen once. V and J are TRBV25-1 and TRBJ2-2, with D possibly TRBD1 on 6 matching bases. Trimming took 2 bases from V and 5 from J, leaving 15 bases between them. CDR1 is MGHDK, CDR2 SYGVNS, per germline. The CDR3 loop spans 16 amino acids. The CDR3 loop reads CASSESRGWTTGELFF. In nucleotides, the CDR3 is TGTGCCAGCAGTGAAAGCAGGGGATGGACGACCGGGGAGCTGTTTTTT. The complete variable domain, with remaining parts taken from reference TRBV25-1 and TRBJ2-2, reads EADIYQTPRYLVIGTGKKITLECSQTMGHDKMYWYQQDPGMELHLIHYSYGVNSTEKGDLSSESTVSRIRTEHFPLTLESARPSHTSQYLCASSESRGWTTGELFFGEGSRLTVL.